These 29 T cell receptor beta chains came from one sample sequenced in a study of cytomegalovirus exposure and HLA in healthy donors. 13 Jbeta primers and 60 Vbeta primers were used for the PCR. TCRdb's copy holds only in-frame clones and misses some; the assay was immunoSEQ multiplex PCR. The sample includes some 150,000 clones, about 85% of them seen just once. The sample comprised PBMCs. These receptors were obtained from a woman between 18 and 29 years old in good health and CMV-seronegative.

The chain combines TRBV7-2 with TRBJ1-5; 7 nucleotides line up with TRBD1. The junction had 10 bases not matched to a gene; V was cut back by 1 base and J by 7 bases. Germline V gene lookup returns CDR1 SGHTA and CDR2 FQGNSA. CDR3 length: 16 residues. CDR3 sequence (DNA): TGTGCCAGCAGCTTAGGGGGAGCAGGGGGTAGCCAGCCCCAGCATTTT. It translates to CASSLGGAGGSQPQHF.

The CDR3 here is CSVLRTSGLQETQYF. The DNA of the CDR3 is TGCAGCGTTCTGAGGACTAGCGGACTACAAGAGACCCAGTACTTC. This chain uses TRBV29-1 with TRBJ2-5; TRBD2 agrees at 10 bases. The J segment lost 2 bases and the V segment lost 5 bases, leaving 8 bases of the junction unmatched. CDR1 is SQVTM and CDR2 is ANQGSEA in the germline V gene. This CDR3 is 15 amino acids long.

The chain couples TRBV5-1 to TRBJ2-7; 9 nucleotides agree with TRBD1. Germline CDR1 SGHRS, CDR2 YFSETQ. Germline trimming cut 0 bases from V and 6 bases from J; bases unmatched to any gene: 10. This CDR3 has 16 residues. The CDR3 loop reads CASSLEAGTGSGEQYF. The CDR3 DNA reads as TGCGCCAGCAGCTTGGAAGCGGGGACAGGGTCTGGCGAGCAGTACTTC.

This rearrangement joins TRBV28 to TRBJ1-1; D is perhaps TRBD1 (5 bases). There are 14 residues in the CDR3. CDR1 and CDR2 (germline): MDHEN, SYDVKM. Trimming took 6 bases from V and 4 from J, leaving 15 bases between them. Here the CDR3 DNA reads TGTGCCAGCAGCTACTCCAGGGCGGCCACTGAAGCTTTCTTT. Translating gives CASSYSRAATEAFF.

On this clone: An end of the junction differs from the germline gene, which may be a read error. The V gene is TRBV19, the J gene TRBJ1-6; 9 bases fit TRBD1. CDR1 and CDR2 (germline): LNHDA, SQIVND (reference sequence). CDR3 size: 15 residues. CDR3 DNA: TGTGCCAGTACCCCCGGGGACAGGGACGATTCACTCCTCCACTTT. Translated: CASTPGDRDDSLLHF.

The chain combines TRBV9 with TRBJ1-5; tentatively, D is TRBD1 (6 bases). The CDR3 sequence is 14 residues long. The V end was cut by 0 bases, the J end by 4 bases, with 8 bases between. The V gene's germline CDR1 is SGDLS and CDR2 YYNGEE. CDR3 bases: TGTGCCAGCAGCGTAGGGACAGTGAATCAGCCCCAGCATTTT. Its translation: CASSVGTVNQPQHF.

V usage is TRBV4-2 and J usage is TRBJ1-2; 8 bases are a match to TRBD1. Germline values: CDR1 LGHNA, CDR2 YNFKEQ. This CDR3 has 15 residues. Trimming took 3 bases from V and 5 from J; bases not matched to a gene: 8. This CDR3 reads CASSQVRQGRYGYTF. CDR3 DNA sequence: TGTGCCAGCAGCCAGGTCCGACAGGGGAGATATGGCTACACCTTC.

The table lists this clone with a few counts. V is TRBV6-5 and J is TRBJ1-5; D is ambiguous. Trimming took off 0 bases at V and 8 bases at J, with 8 bases between the two ends. From germline, CDR1 is MNHEY and CDR2 SVGAGI. The CDR3 extends over 13 amino acids. CDR3 bases: TGTGCCAGCAGTTACTCTCCCCTAGAGCCCCAGCATTTT. Amino acid sequence: CASSYSPLEPQHF.

This chain uses TRBV19 with TRBJ1-4; the D is unclear. Deletions cut 4 bases from V and 4 bases from J, with 10 bases between. The CDR3 runs to 14 residues. Per the germline V gene, CDR1 is LNHDA and CDR2 is SQIVND (reference sequence). The CDR3 DNA follows: TGTGCCAGTAGTAGAGCGACGGATAATGAAAAACTGTTTTTT. Amino acids: CASSRATDNEKLFF. Looking up the rest from reference TRBV19 and TRBJ1-4 gives the full variable domain: DGGITQSPKYLFRKEGQNVTLSCEQNLNHDAMYWYRQDPGQGLRLIYYSQIVNDFQKGDIAEGYSVSREKKESFPLTVTSAQKNPTAFYLCASSRATDNEKLFFGSGTQLSVL.

V and J are TRBV7-9 and TRBJ2-7; the D gene is possibly TRBD1 (5 bases). CDR1 is SEHNR and CDR2 is FQNEAQ in the germline V gene (reference sequence). Trimming stripped 6 bases from V and 0 bases from J, with 12 bases between. The length of the CDR3 is 14 residues. CDR3 protein: CASRHDRYSYEQYF. CDR3 sequence (DNA): TGTGCCAGCAGACACGACAGATACTCCTACGAGCAGTACTTC.

The CDR3 DNA follows: TGTGCCAGCAGACGGGATTGGGGTTACGAGCAGTACTTC. This gives the protein CASRRDWGYEQYF. The chain couples TRBV6-6 to TRBJ2-7; maybe TRBD2 (5 bases). V shed 6 bases and J shed 4 bases, with 13 bases lying between them. CDR3 length: 13 residues. CDR1 is MNHNY, CDR2 SVGAGI, per germline (reference sequence).

The rearrangement links TRBV14 to TRBJ2-1; D gene uncertain. Deletions cut 0 bases from V and 2 bases from J, with 8 bases between. The CDR3 has 15 residues. CDR1 is SGHDN, CDR2 FVKESK, per germline. In DNA form, the CDR3 reads TGTGCCAGCAGCCAAGATCGCGGCCCCTACAATGAGCAGTTCTTC. This sequence encodes CASSQDRGPYNEQFF. Based on the CDR3 plus reference TRBV14 and TRBJ2-1, the full variable domain is EAGVTQFPSHSVIEKGQTVTLRCDPISGHDNLYWYRRVMGKEIKFLLHFVKESKQDESGMPNNRFLAERTGGTYSTLKVQPAELEDSGVYFCASSQDRGPYNEQFFGPGTRLTVL.

The chain employs TRBV15 and TRBJ1-1; the match to TRBD1 covers 7 bases. The junction had 1 base not matched to a gene; V was cut back by 0 bases and J by 3 bases. The CDR3 has 14 residues. The germline CDR1 and CDR2 sequences are LNHNV and YYDKDF (reference sequence). CDR3 bases: TGTGCCACCAGCAGAGAGAGGGGGCACACTGAAGCTTTCTTT. As protein: CATSRERGHTEAFF.

The chain joins TRBV19 to TRBJ1-4; perhaps TRBD1 as D (6 bases). The V gene's germline CDR1 is LNHDA and CDR2 SQIVND (reference sequence). CDR3 size: 16 residues. Trimming took 1 base from V and 4 from J, leaving 13 bases between them. This chain's CDR3 is CASSIVGGAFNEKLFF. The CDR3 DNA follows: TGTGCCAGTAGTATAGTTGGGGGGGCATTTAATGAAAAACTGTTTTTT.

This clone has just a few counts. The V and J genes are TRBV28 and TRBJ1-2, with a tentative D call TRBD1 (6 bases). The CDR3 is 13 amino acids. V was pared by 5 bases and J by 7 bases, with 14 bases between. CDR1 is MDHEN, CDR2 SYDVKM, per germline. Here the CDR3 DNA reads TGTGCCAGCAGTCCAGCAGGGGTAGTTGGCTACACCTTC. Protein product: CASSPAGVVGYTF.

This clone has a handful of counts. This chain joins TRBV5-4 and TRBJ2-1; TRBD2 matches 13 bases. Germline lookup yields CDR1 SGHNT and CDR2 YYREEE (reference sequence). After removal of 4 bases from V and 7 bases from J, the junction contained 8 bases not matched to a gene. The CDR3 is 16 residues long. The CDR3 reads CASSPGTSGVGNEQFF. The CDR3 DNA is TGTGCCAGCAGCCCAGGGACTAGCGGGGTGGGTAATGAGCAGTTCTTC.

This chain uses TRBV7-8 with TRBJ1-4; D remains ambiguous. Germline V gene lookup returns CDR1 SGHVS and CDR2 FQNEAQ. The germline V and J ends were trimmed by 10 bases and 8 bases, with 17 bases remaining between them. This CDR3 has 13 residues. CDR3 residues: CATRDGGYEKLFF. DNA for the CDR3: TGTGCCACCCGAGACGGAGGTTACGAAAAACTGTTTTTT.

This clone was detected once. The chain combines TRBV30 with TRBJ2-3, with D perhaps matching TRBD1 (5 bases). The V end was cut by 8 bases, the J end by 1 base, with 13 bases between. The CDR3 covers 13 residues. Germline CDR1 and CDR2: GTSNPN and SVGIG (reference sequence). CDR3 nucleotide sequence: TGTGCCCGCCAGGGAAGGGGCACAGATACGCAGTATTTT. This encodes CARQGRGTDTQYF.

V gene TRBV19 combines with J gene TRBJ2-7, with 7 positions matching TRBD2. The V segment lost 5 bases and the J segment 2 bases; nucleotides outside the gene matches: 15. The germline V gene has CDR1 LNHDA and CDR2 SQIVND (reference sequence). CDR3 length: 17 amino acids. The CDR3 loop reads CASSFKVAGDFPYEQYF. CDR3 nucleotide sequence: TGTGCCAGTAGTTTTAAAGTGGCGGGAGACTTCCCCTACGAGCAGTACTTC.

V is TRBV7-2 and J is TRBJ2-7; 9 bases match TRBD1. The trim removed 3 bases at V and 9 bases at J, leaving 3 bases unmatched. CDR1 is SGHTA, CDR2 FQGNSA, per germline. The CDR3 extends over 12 amino acids. The CDR3 reads CASSLDRGGQYF. In DNA form, the CDR3 reads TGTGCCAGCAGCTTGGACAGGGGTGGGCAGTACTTC. The complete variable domain, with remaining parts taken from reference TRBV7-2 and TRBJ2-7, reads GAGVSQSPSNKVTEKGKDVELRCDPISGHTALYWYRQSLGQGLEFLIYFQGNSAPDKSGLPSDRFSAERTGGSVSTLTIQRTQQEDSAVYLCASSLDRGGQYFGPGTRLTVT.

This clone has a single count. This sequence joins TRBV28 and TRBJ1-5; D perhaps matches TRBD1 (5 bases). Germline V gene lookup returns CDR1 MDHEN and CDR2 SYDVKM. The CDR3 runs 14 residues. V was pared by 7 bases and J by 2 bases, with 12 bases between. DNA for the CDR3: TGTGCCAGCACGGGTGGGGCAGGCAATCAGCCCCAGCATTTT. Translated: CASTGGAGNQPQHF.

The V call is TRBV15, the J call TRBJ1-5; 8 bases fit TRBD1. V dropped 0 bases and J dropped 14; count of bases not matched to a gene: 6. The CDR3 extends over 13 amino acids. Germline loops: CDR1 LNHNV, CDR2 YYDKDF (reference sequence). The CDR3 sequence: CATSRDRTGWEHF. CDR3 nucleotides: TGTGCCACCAGCAGAGATCGGACAGGGTGGGAGCATTTT.

The chain joins TRBV27 to TRBJ1-1; 11 bases map to TRBD1. V lost 6 bases to trimming and J lost 1 base; unmatched junction nucleotides: 7. The CDR3 totals 16 residues. Per the germline V gene, CDR1 is MNHEY and CDR2 is SMNVEV (reference sequence). The CDR3 is CASSLGTGGGNTEAFF. The DNA of the CDR3 is TGTGCCAGCAGCCTGGGGACAGGGGGGGGGAACACTGAAGCTTTCTTT.

The chain combines TRBV19 with TRBJ1-4, with 9 bases fitting TRBD1. Trimming took 9 bases from V and 6 from J; bases not matched to a gene: 5. This CDR3 is built from 13 residues. Germline V CDR1 and CDR2: LNHDA, SQIVND (reference sequence). This CDR3 reads CASHGTGYEKLFF. The CDR3 DNA reads as TGTGCCAGCCACGGGACAGGGTATGAAAAACTGTTTTTT. The full variable domain, with the rest looked up from reference TRBV19 and TRBJ1-4, is DGGITQSPKYLFRKEGQNVTLSCEQNLNHDAMYWYRQDPGQGLRLIYYSQIVNDFQKGDIAEGYSVSREKKESFPLTVTSAQKNPTAFYLCASHGTGYEKLFFGSGTQLSVL.

The chain is built from TRBV6-5 and TRBJ1-4, with unresolved D. Germline CDR1 MNHEY, CDR2 SVGAGI. CDR3 size: 13 residues. Trimming left V 6 bases short and J 7 bases short, with 12 bases between. DNA of the CDR3: TGTGCCAGCAGCCCCACTAGAATTGAAAAACTGTTTTTT. Protein sequence: CASSPTRIEKLFF.

The chain carries TRBV5-8 and TRBJ2-1; possible D gene TRBD2, 6 bases. Trimming left V 1 base short and J 7 bases short, with 9 bases between. The CDR3 consists of 13 residues. Germline lookup yields CDR1 SGHTS and CDR2 YDEGEE. In DNA form, the CDR3 reads TGTGCCAGCAGCTTGCGGGGAGGTAATGAGCAGTTCTTC. Its protein is CASSLRGGNEQFF.

CDR3 nucleotides: TGTGCCAGCAGCATACCGGGACATACCTACAATGAGCAGTTCTTC. It yields the protein CASSIPGHTYNEQFF. The genes are TRBV27 and TRBJ2-1; D is perhaps TRBD1 (6 bases). V was clipped by 6 bases and J by 2 bases, with 14 bases between them. Germline V gives CDR1 MNHEY, CDR2 SMNVEV (reference sequence). The CDR3 is 15 amino acids.

This rearrangement joins TRBV28 to TRBJ2-4; possibly TRBD1 for D (5 bases). The CDR3 is 15 amino acids. Trimming shortened V by 6 bases and J by 0 bases, and 12 bases separated the two germline ends. The germline CDR1 and CDR2 sequences are MDHEN and SYDVKM. The CDR3 DNA is TGTGCCAGCAGCTCTCCCAGGGTAGCCAAAAACATTCAGTACTTC. The encoded protein is CASSSPRVAKNIQYF.

The chain is built from TRBV19 and TRBJ2-5; TRBD2 agrees at 7 bases. V trimming: 4 bases; J trimming: 5 bases; junction bases outside the gene matches: 13. The CDR3 sequence is 16 residues long. The germline CDR1 and CDR2 sequences are LNHDA and SQIVND (reference sequence). The CDR3 nucleotides are TGTGCCAGTAGTAGTACGGGAGTCCCCGGGGGGGAGACCCAGTACTTC. Translated: CASSSTGVPGGETQYF.